The 13 T cell receptor beta chains below come from one sample, sequenced in a study of CD8 T cells in Susac syndrome. Random hexamers served to reverse transcribe about 0.5 to 1 ug RNA. TCRdb itself ran the immunoSEQ multiplex PCR reads through MiXCR, one entry per CDR3 protein. In the table there are about 300,000 distinct CDR3 sequences, about 82% of which are singletons. The source material was CD8+ T cells from PBMCs. Receptor source: a human donor with multiple sclerosis.

This clonotype was found a few times. The chain joins TRBV6-1 to TRBJ2-5, with 9 bases fitting TRBD1. The germline gives CDR1 MNHNS, CDR2 SASEGT. Losses at the gene ends were 5 bases for V and 3 bases for J; bases not matched to a gene: 10. The CDR3 totals 16 residues. DNA of the CDR3: TGTGCCAGCAGTCCTAGGACAGGGGAGGGGGAAGAGACCCAGTACTTC. It translates to CASSPRTGEGEETQYF.

V gene TRBV11-2 combines with J gene TRBJ2-1, with D perhaps TRBD1 or TRBD2 (5 bases each). Deletions cut 4 bases from V and 3 bases from J, with 13 bases between. Germline values: CDR1 SGHAT, CDR2 FQNNGV. There are 15 residues in the CDR3. CDR3 coding DNA: TGTGCCAGCAGCTCCCATAGGGACGGCTACAATGAGCAGTTCTTC. Translating gives CASSSHRDGYNEQFF.

This sequence joins TRBV7-9 and TRBJ1-4; the D is unclear. Germline CDR1 SEHNR, CDR2 FQNEAQ (reference sequence). This CDR3 spans 14 amino acids. V was clipped by 3 bases and J by 6 bases, with 11 bases between them. The CDR3 loop reads CASSLPGWYEKLFF. CDR3 sequence (DNA): TGTGCCAGCAGCTTGCCGGGGTGGTATGAAAAACTGTTTTTT.

V gene TRBV7-8 combines with J gene TRBJ1-5; D remains ambiguous. Trimming took 1 base from V and 2 from J, leaving 18 bases between them. This CDR3 comprises 18 residues. Germline V gene lookup returns CDR1 SGHVS and CDR2 FQNEAQ. CDR3 sequence (DNA): TGTGCCAGCAGCTTAGACGGCCGGTCCTGGAGGCGCAATCAGCCCCAGCATTTT. Translating it yields CASSLDGRSWRRNQPQHF.

This chain uses TRBV6-2 or TRBV6-3 with TRBJ2-7; D uncertain. The germline V gene has CDR1 MNHEY and CDR2 SVGEGT. The CDR3 extends over 11 amino acids. Trimming stripped 6 bases from V and 6 bases from J, with 9 bases between. CDR3 in DNA: TGTGCCAGCAGCCCCTCCATCGAGCAGTACTTC. The encoded protein is CASSPSIEQYF.

The V gene is TRBV14, the J gene TRBJ2-1, with TRBD2 matching 15 bases. After removal of 2 bases from V and 3 bases from J, the junction contained 11 bases not matched to a gene. CDR1 is SGHDN, CDR2 FVKESK, per germline. The CDR3 is made up of 20 amino acids. As DNA, the CDR3 is TGTGCCAGCAGCCAAAGTTCTCACGGACTAGCGGGAGGGGACTACAATGAGCAGTTCTTC. It encodes CASSQSSHGLAGGDYNEQFF.

V and J are TRBV6-6 and TRBJ2-7; possibly TRBD2 for D (7 bases). The ends were cut back, 9 bases at V and 7 bases at J, with 10 bases in the middle. Germline lookup yields CDR1 MNHNY and CDR2 SVGAGI (reference sequence). This CDR3 comprises 10 residues. The CDR3, as DNA: TGTGCCAGTAAGGGGGGGGAGCAGTACTTC. This encodes CASKGGEQYF.

The chain links TRBV9 to TRBJ2-2; D remains unclear. CDR3 length: 13 residues. Germline CDR1 reads SGDLS; CDR2 reads YYNGEE. V was pared by 3 bases and J by 2 bases, with 5 bases between. The CDR3 is CASSEPNTGELFF. CDR3 nucleotide sequence: TGTGCCAGCAGCGAACCTAACACCGGGGAGCTGTTTTTT. Using reference TRBV9 and TRBJ2-2 for the parts outside the CDR3, the full variable domain is DSGVTQTPKHLITATGQRVTLRCSPRSGDLSVYWYQQSLDQGLQFLIQYYNGEERAKGNILERFSAQQFPDLHSELNLSSLELGDSALYFCASSEPNTGELFFGEGSRLTVL.

This chain links TRBV12-3 or TRBV12-4 with TRBJ1-2; TRBD1 aligns across 8 bases. This CDR3 has 14 residues. The V gene end was trimmed by 5 bases and the J gene end by 1 base; junction bases not matched to a gene: 3. CDR3 amino acids: CASSLDRVNYGYTF. CDR3 coding DNA: TGTGCCAGCAGTCTGGACAGGGTTAACTATGGCTACACCTTC.

This chain joins TRBV9 and TRBJ1-1; D uncertain. This CDR3 comprises 13 residues. Looked up from germline, CDR1 is SGDLS and CDR2 is YYNGEE. The ends were cut back, 4 bases at V and 3 bases at J, with 10 bases in the middle. DNA for the CDR3: TGTGCCAGCAGCCTCGACACCGACACTGAAGCTTTCTTT. Its translation is CASSLDTDTEAFF.

The gene calls are TRBV7-9 and TRBJ1-2; no clear D gene. This CDR3 has 11 residues. V was pared by 4 bases and J by 8 bases, with 8 bases between. Looked up from germline, CDR1 is SEHNR and CDR2 is FQNEAQ (reference sequence). The CDR3 region is CASSSEGGYTF. In nucleotides, the CDR3 is TGTGCCAGCAGCTCAGAGGGAGGCTACACCTTC.

The chain is built from TRBV7-9 and TRBJ1-4; a weak D match, TRBD1 (6 bases). Trimming took 3 bases from V and 2 from J, leaving 16 bases between them. The germline gives CDR1 SEHNR, CDR2 FQNEAQ (reference sequence). The CDR3 has 17 residues. This CDR3 reads CASSFKKGERTNEKLFF. CDR3 coding DNA: TGTGCCAGCAGCTTTAAAAAGGGGGAGAGGACTAATGAAAAACTGTTTTTT.

The V gene is TRBV7-7, the J gene TRBJ2-3; 7 positions agree with TRBD2. V was pared by 3 bases and J by 3 bases, with 6 bases of the junction left unmatched. This CDR3 contains 15 residues. CDR1 and CDR2 from the germline V gene are SSHAT and FNYEAQ (reference sequence). The CDR3 sequence is CASSLSSGTTDTQYF. As DNA, the CDR3 is TGTGCCAGCAGCTTGTCTAGCGGAACAACAGATACGCAGTATTTT. Filled out from reference TRBV7-7 and TRBJ2-3, the complete variable domain reads GAGVSQSPRYKVTKRGQDVTLRCDPISSHATLYWYQQALGQGPEFLTYFNYEAQPDKSGLPSDRFSAERPEGSISTLTIQRTEQRDSAMYRCASSLSSGTTDTQYFGPGTRLTVL.